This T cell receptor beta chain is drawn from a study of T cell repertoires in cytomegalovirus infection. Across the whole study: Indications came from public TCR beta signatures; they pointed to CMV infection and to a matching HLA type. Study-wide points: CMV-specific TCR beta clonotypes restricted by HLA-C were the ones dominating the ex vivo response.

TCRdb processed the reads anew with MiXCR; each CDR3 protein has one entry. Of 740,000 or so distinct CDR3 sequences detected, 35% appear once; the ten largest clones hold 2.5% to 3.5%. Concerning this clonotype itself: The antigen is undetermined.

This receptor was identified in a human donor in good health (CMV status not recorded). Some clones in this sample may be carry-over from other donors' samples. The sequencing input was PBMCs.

The CDR3 region is CASSLWDKPRQFF. CDR3 nucleotide sequence: TGTGCCAGCAGCTTATGGGACAAGCCAAGGCAGTTCTTC. V gene TRBV7-3 combines with J gene TRBJ2-1; a possible D gene is TRBD1 (6 bases). The CDR3 spans 13 residues. CDR1 SGHTA and CDR2 FQGTGA come from the germline V gene. The ends were cut back, 2 bases at V and 12 bases at J, with 14 bases in the middle.